The sequence of this T cell receptor (beta chain) was determined in a study of cytomegalovirus exposure and HLA in healthy donors. Amplification used 60 Vbeta primers and 13 Jbeta primers. The data were produced by immunoSEQ multiplex PCR, yet TCRdb's version contains in-frame clones alone and is incomplete. The sample holds over 130,000 clones; approximately 80% are singletons and the top ten take approximately 1.3%. CDR1 and CDR2 from the germline V gene are SGHNT and YYREEE (reference sequence). The J segment lost 3 bases and the V segment lost 4 bases, leaving 4 bases of the junction unmatched. The CDR3 loop spans 14 amino acids.

The chain uses TRBV5-4 and TRBJ1-1; 9 positions match TRBD1. The sequencing sample was made of PBMCs. The TCR was taken from a man under 40 in good health and CMV-seropositive. CDR3 region: CASSHRGRDTEAFF. The CDR3, as DNA: TGTGCCAGCAGCCACAGGGGGCGTGACACTGAAGCTTTCTTT.